The 5 T cell receptor beta chains in this list originate from one sample, sequenced in a study of T cell repertoires in cytomegalovirus infection (dated by TCRdb to the late 2010s). These receptors' antigens are unknown. According to the study, the label for this sample's treatment or condition signals: in vitro stimulation with specific CMV peptide epitopes to enrich CMV-specific T cells. Sequencing was performed on an Illumina HiSeq 1500. TCRdb trimmed public reads at Q25 via fastp, called clones via MiXCR and kept in-frame beta chains. All rows with the same CDR3 protein become a single entry with the most common DNA and genes. The sample table records fewer than 900,000 distinct CDR3 sequences; roughly 29% of these occur just once. The ten most abundant clones make up about an eighth of the sample. The sequencing here drew on cultured CD8+ T cells from PBMCs, taken from culture after CMV antigen stimulation. These TCRs come from a human donor in good health (CMV status not recorded). Some clones in this sample may be carry-over from other donors' samples.

A few counts support this clonotype. The rearrangement links TRBV11-2 to TRBJ2-7; tentatively, D is TRBD1 (5 bases). V was clipped by 1 base and J by 7 bases, with 11 bases between them. Looked up from germline, CDR1 is SGHAT and CDR2 is FQNNGV. The CDR3 is 13 amino acids. The DNA of the CDR3 is TGTGCCAGCAGCTTAGGCAGGGTGGGGGAGCAGTACGTC. Protein product: CASSLGRVGEQYV.

There are many counts of this clonotype. This clone may be a read error of a much larger clone one base away. The chain couples TRBV7-2 to TRBJ1-5; D remains unclear. The CDR3 totals 13 residues. Germline V gene data show CDR1 as SGHTA and CDR2 as FQGNSA. V gave up 3 bases and J gave up 0 bases, with 3 bases separating them. CDR3 loop: CASSFNSNQPQHF. CDR3 DNA: TGTGCCAGCAGCTTTAATAGCAATCAGCCCCAGCATTTT.

This chain uses TRBV6-4 with TRBJ2-3; D gene unclear. Germline CDR1 is MRHNA and CDR2 is SNTAGT. The CDR3 has 14 residues. Between the trimmed V and J ends, which lost 2 bases and 3 bases, there was a span of 9 bases. The CDR3 here is CASSDDPWTDTQYF. The CDR3 DNA reads TGTGCCAGCAGTGACGATCCTTGGACAGATACGCAGTATTTT.

This chain connects TRBV7-9 to TRBJ2-3, with D perhaps matching TRBD2 (6 bases). CDR1 and CDR2 (germline): SEHNR, FQNEAQ (reference sequence). With 5 bases removed from V and 2 bases from J, the gap between germline ends came to 17 bases. The CDR3 spans 16 residues. The CDR3, as DNA: TGTGCCAGCAGCCCTCGCCAGGGACTTATCACAGATACGCAGTATTTT. Amino acid sequence: CASSPRQGLITDTQYF.

The chain couples TRBV3-1 to TRBJ1-2; TRBD1 is a possible D gene (5 bases). Germline CDR1 is LGHDT and CDR2 is YNNKEL (reference sequence). V lost 3 bases to trimming and J lost 4 bases, with 12 bases between them. The CDR3 extends over 14 amino acids. The CDR3 reads CASSQAGPLYGYTF. The CDR3 nucleotides read TGTGCCAGCAGCCAGGCGGGACCGCTCTATGGCTACACCTTC. The full variable domain, in which reference TRBV3-1 and TRBJ1-2 provide the parts outside the CDR3, is DTAVSQTPKYLVTQMGNDKSIKCEQNLGHDTMYWYKQDSKKFLKIMFSYNNKELIINETVPNRFSPKSPDKAHLNLHINSLELGDSAVYFCASSQAGPLYGYTFGSGTRLTVV.